Given below is one T cell receptor beta chain in context. The antigen is unknown. This entry comes from a study of PD-L1 blockade in urothelial cancer. Findings of the study overall: At the 3-week point, tumor-associated blood clones expanded more in durable-benefit patients.

Germline V gives CDR1 KGHSH, CDR2 LQKENI. The V gene lost 1 base and the J gene lost 6 bases, with 7 bases spanning the gap. This CDR3 has 13 amino acids. Patients in the study were battling locally advanced or metastatic urothelial carcinoma. Every patient provided from 1 to 8 samples, collected pretreatment and on-treatment. A spike-in of synthetic TCR analog templates was added to each PCR. Only in-frame clones appear in the TCRdb table, and some are missing; sequencing was by immunoSEQ multiplex PCR. The sample lists 70,000 to 75,000 clones; 80% to 85% were seen once. The chain uses TRBV18 and TRBJ1-5, with unresolved D. The sample was PBMCs, taken around atezolizumab (anti-PD-L1) treatment. The TCR comes from a man aged 65-85 years with urothelial cancer. CDR3 DNA sequence: TGTGCCAGCTCACCACAGTTCGGTCAGCCCCAGCATTTT. It encodes CASSPQFGQPQHF.